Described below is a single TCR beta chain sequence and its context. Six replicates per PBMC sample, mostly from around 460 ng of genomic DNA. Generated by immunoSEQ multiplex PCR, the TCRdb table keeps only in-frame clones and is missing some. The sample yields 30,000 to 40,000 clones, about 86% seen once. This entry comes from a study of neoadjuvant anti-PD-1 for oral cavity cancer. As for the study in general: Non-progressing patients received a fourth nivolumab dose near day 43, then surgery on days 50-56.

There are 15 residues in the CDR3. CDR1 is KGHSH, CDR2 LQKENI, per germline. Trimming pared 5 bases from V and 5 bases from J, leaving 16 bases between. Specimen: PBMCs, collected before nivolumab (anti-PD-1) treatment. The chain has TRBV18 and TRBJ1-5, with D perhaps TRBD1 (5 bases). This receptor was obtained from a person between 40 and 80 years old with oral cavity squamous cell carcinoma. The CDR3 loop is CASSAGGGSDQPQHF. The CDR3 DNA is TGTGCCAGCTCAGCCGGGGGGGGGTCTGATCAGCCCCAGCATTTT.